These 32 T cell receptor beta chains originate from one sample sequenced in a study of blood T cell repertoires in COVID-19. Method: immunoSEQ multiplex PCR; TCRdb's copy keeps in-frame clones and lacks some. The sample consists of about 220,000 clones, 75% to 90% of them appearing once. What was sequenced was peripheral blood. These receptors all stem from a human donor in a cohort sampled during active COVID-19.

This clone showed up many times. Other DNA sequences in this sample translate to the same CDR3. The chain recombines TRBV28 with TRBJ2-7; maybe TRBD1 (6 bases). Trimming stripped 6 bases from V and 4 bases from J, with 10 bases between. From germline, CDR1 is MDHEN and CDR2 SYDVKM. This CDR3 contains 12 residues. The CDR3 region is CASRSQGYEQYF. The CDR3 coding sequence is TGTGCCAGCAGGTCGCAGGGGTACGAGCAGTACTTC.

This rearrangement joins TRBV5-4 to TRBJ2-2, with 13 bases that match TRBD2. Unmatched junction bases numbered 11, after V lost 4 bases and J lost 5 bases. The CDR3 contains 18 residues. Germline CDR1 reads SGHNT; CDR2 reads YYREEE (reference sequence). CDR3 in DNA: TGTGCCAGCAGCCCATGGGCACTAGCGGGAGGGCCGACCGGGGAGCTGTTTTTT. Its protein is CASSPWALAGGPTGELFF.

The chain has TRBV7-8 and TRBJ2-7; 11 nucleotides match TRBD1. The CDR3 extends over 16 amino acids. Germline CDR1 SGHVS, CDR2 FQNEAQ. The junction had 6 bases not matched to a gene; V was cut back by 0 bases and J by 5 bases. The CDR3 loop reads CASSLALDRGRDEQYF. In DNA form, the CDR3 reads TGTGCCAGCAGCTTAGCCCTGGACAGGGGGCGCGACGAGCAGTACTTC. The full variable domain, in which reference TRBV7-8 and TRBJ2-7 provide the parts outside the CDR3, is GAGVSQSPRYKVAKRGQDVALRCDPISGHVSLFWYQQALGQGPEFLTYFQNEAQLDKSGLPSDRFFAERPEGSVSTLKIQRTQQEDSAVYLCASSLALDRGRDEQYFGPGTRLTVT.

CDR3 bases: TGTGCCACCTCCCCCGGGGACTATGGCTACACCTTC. This codes for CATSPGDYGYTF. This chain links TRBV24-1 with TRBJ1-2, with D uncertain. V lost 9 bases to trimming and J lost 3 bases, with 10 bases between them. Germline CDR1 reads KGHDR; CDR2 reads SFDVKD. The CDR3 covers 12 residues.

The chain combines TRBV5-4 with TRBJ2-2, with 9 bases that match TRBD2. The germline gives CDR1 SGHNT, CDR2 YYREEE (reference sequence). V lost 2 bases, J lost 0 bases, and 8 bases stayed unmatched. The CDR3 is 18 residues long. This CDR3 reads CASSFSNSGSANTGELFF. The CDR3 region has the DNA TGTGCCAGCAGCTTCTCTAATAGCGGGAGCGCGAACACCGGGGAGCTGTTTTTT.

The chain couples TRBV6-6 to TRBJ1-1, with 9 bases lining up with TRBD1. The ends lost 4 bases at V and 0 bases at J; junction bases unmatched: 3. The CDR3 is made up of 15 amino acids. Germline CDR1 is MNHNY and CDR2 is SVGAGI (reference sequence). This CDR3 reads CASSFDRGMNTEAFF. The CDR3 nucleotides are TGTGCCAGCAGTTTCGACAGGGGGATGAACACTGAAGCTTTCTTT.

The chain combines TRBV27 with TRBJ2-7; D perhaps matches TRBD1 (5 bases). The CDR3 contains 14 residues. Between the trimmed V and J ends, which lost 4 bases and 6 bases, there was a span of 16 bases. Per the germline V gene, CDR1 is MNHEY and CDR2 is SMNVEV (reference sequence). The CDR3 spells CASSSKSWGFEQYF. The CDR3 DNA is TGTGCCAGCAGTTCTAAGTCCTGGGGCTTCGAGCAGTACTTC.

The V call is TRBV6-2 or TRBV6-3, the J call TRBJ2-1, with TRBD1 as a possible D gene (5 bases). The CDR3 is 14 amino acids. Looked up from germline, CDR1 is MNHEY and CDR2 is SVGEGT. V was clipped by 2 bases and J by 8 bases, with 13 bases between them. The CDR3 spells CASSYRGWVDEQFF. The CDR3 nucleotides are TGTGCCAGCAGTTACAGGGGCTGGGTGGATGAGCAGTTCTTC.

Written as DNA, the CDR3 is TGTGCCAGCAGAGCAGGGCCGGAATACGAGCAGTACTTC. This sequence encodes CASRAGPEYEQYF. The rearrangement joins TRBV28 to TRBJ2-7, with a weak D call TRBD1 (5 bases). The germline CDR1 and CDR2 sequences are MDHEN and SYDVKM. Trimming took 6 bases from V and 4 from J, leaving 13 bases between them. The CDR3 is made up of 13 amino acids.

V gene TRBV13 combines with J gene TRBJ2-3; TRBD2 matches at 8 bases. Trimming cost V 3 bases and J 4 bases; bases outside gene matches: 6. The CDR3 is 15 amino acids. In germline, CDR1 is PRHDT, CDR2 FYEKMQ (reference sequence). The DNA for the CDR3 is TGTGCCAGCAGCTTTACAGGGCGGGGGGCAGATACGCAGTATTTT. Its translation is CASSFTGRGADTQYF.

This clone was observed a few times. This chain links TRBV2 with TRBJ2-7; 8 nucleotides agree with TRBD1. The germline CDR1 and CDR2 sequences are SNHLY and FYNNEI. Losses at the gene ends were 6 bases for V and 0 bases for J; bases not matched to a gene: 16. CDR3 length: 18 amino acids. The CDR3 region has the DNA TGTGCCAGCAGCGCTGCGCTGACAGGGGTACTATCCTCCTACGAGCAGTACTTC. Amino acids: CASSAALTGVLSSYEQYF.

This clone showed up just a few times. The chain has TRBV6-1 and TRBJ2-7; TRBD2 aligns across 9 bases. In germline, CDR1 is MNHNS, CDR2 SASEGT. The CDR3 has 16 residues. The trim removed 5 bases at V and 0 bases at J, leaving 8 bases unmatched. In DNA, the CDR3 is TGTGCCAGCAGTCAAGGACTAGCGCGCCCCTCCTACGAGCAGTACTTC. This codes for CASSQGLARPSYEQYF.

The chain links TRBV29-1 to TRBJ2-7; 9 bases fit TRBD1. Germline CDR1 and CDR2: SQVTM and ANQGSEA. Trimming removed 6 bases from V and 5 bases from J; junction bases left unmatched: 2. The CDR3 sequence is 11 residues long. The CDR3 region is CSVDRGNEQYF. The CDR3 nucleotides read TGCAGCGTGGACAGGGGCAACGAGCAGTACTTC.

The CDR3 here is CASPRQGAPGWADTQYF. As DNA, the CDR3 is TGTGCCAGCCCCCGACAGGGGGCGCCCGGTTGGGCAGATACGCAGTATTTT. V usage is TRBV2 and J usage is TRBJ2-3, with 10 bases lining up with TRBD1. The trim removed 8 bases at V and 4 bases at J, leaving 15 bases unmatched. Per the germline V gene, CDR1 is SNHLY and CDR2 is FYNNEI. This CDR3 is 17 amino acids long.

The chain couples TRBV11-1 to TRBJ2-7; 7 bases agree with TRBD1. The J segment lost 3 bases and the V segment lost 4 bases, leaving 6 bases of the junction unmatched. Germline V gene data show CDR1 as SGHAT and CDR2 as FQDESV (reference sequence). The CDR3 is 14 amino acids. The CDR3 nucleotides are TGTGCCAGCAGCTCAGGACAGGTTCACTACGAGCAGTACTTC. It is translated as CASSSGQVHYEQYF. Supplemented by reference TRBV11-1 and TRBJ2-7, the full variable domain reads EAEVAQSPRYKITEKSQAVAFWCDPISGHATLYWYRQILGQGPELLVQFQDESVVDDSQLPKDRFSAERLKGVDSTLKIQPAELGDSAMYLCASSSGQVHYEQYFGPGTRLTVT.

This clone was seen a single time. The CDR3 DNA is TGTGCCAGCAGCGACGGGGGACAGATCTATGGCTACACCTTC. This translates into CASSDGGQIYGYTF. The chain recombines TRBV9 with TRBJ1-2, with 7 positions matching TRBD1. Germline trimming cut 3 bases from V and 4 bases from J; bases unmatched to any gene: 6. The CDR3 runs to 14 residues. CDR1 is SGDLS and CDR2 is YYNGEE in the germline V gene. Full variable domain (remainder filled in from reference TRBV9 and TRBJ1-2): DSGVTQTPKHLITATGQRVTLRCSPRSGDLSVYWYQQSLDQGLQFLIQYYNGEERAKGNILERFSAQQFPDLHSELNLSSLELGDSALYFCASSDGGQIYGYTFGSGTRLTVV.

CDR3 loop: CASSLKGLAGPYEQYF. The CDR3 nucleotides are TGTGCCAGCAGCCTGAAGGGACTAGCGGGGCCCTACGAGCAGTACTTC. The V gene is TRBV7-2, the J gene TRBJ2-7; the match to TRBD2 covers 13 bases. The J segment lost 2 bases and the V segment lost 5 bases, leaving 6 bases of the junction unmatched. Germline values: CDR1 SGHTA, CDR2 FQGNSA. There are 16 residues in the CDR3.

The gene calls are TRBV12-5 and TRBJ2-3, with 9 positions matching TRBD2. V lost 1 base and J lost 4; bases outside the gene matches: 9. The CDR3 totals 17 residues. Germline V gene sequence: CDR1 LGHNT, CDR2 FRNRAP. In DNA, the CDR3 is TGTGCTAGTGGTTTGGCCCAAGTAGCGGGAGCGCCAGATACGCAGTATTTT. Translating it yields CASGLAQVAGAPDTQYF.

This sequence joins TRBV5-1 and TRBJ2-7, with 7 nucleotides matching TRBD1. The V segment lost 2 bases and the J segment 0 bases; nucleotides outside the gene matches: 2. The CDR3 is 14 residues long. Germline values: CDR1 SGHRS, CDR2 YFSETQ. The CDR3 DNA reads TGCGCCAGCAGCTTACAGGGGTCCTCCTACGAGCAGTACTTC. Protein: CASSLQGSSYEQYF.

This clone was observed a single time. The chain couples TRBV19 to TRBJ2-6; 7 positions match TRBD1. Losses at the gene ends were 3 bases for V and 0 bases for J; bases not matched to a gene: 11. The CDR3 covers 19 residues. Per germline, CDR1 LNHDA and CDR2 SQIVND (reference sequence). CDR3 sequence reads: CASSMIGQGVSSGANVLTF. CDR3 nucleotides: TGTGCCAGTAGTATGATTGGGCAGGGGGTTTCCTCTGGGGCCAACGTCCTGACTTTC.

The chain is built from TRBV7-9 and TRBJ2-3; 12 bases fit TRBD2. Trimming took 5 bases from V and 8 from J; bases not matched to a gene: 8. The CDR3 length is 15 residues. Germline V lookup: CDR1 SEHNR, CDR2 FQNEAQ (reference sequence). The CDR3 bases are TGTGCCAGCAGCCCGACTAGCGGGAGTTTCGGTACGCAGTATTTT. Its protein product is CASSPTSGSFGTQYF. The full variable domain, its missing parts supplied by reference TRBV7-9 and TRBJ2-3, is DTGVSQNPRHKITKRGQNVTFRCDPISEHNRLYWYRQTLGQGPEFLTYFQNEAQLEKSRLLSDRFSAERPKGSFSTLEIQRTEQGDSAMYLCASSPTSGSFGTQYFGPGTRLTVL.

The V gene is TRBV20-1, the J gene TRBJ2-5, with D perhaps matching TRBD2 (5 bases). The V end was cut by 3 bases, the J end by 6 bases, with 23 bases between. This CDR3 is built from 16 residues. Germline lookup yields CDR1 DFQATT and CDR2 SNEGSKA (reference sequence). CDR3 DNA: TGCAGTGCTAGTGCCTTCGGCCCCCGAGCCGGGAAGACCCAGTACTTC. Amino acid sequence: CSASAFGPRAGKTQYF.

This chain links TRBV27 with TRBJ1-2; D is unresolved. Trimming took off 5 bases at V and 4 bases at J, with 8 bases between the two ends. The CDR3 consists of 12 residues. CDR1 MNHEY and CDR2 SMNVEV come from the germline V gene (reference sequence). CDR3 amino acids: CASSRTGYGYTF. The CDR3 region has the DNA TGTGCCAGCAGTCGAACCGGCTATGGCTACACCTTC.

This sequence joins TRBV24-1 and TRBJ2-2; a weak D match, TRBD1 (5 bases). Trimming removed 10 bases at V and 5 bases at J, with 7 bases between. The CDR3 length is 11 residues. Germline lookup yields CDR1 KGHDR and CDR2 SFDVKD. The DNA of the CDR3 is TGTGCCACAGGGGAAACCGGGGAGCTGTTTTTT. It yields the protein CATGETGELFF.

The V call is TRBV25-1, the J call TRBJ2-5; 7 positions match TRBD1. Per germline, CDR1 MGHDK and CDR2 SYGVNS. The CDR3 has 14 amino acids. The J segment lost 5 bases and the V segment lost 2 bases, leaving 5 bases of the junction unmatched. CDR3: CASSEPSRGETQYF. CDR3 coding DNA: TGTGCCAGCAGTGAACCCAGCAGGGGGGAGACCCAGTACTTC.

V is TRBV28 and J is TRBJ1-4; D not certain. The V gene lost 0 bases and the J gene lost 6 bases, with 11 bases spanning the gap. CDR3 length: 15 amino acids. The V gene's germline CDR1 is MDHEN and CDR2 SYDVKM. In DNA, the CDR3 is TGTGCCAGCAGTTTATGGGGCCGAATAGATGAAAAACTGTTTTTT. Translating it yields CASSLWGRIDEKLFF.

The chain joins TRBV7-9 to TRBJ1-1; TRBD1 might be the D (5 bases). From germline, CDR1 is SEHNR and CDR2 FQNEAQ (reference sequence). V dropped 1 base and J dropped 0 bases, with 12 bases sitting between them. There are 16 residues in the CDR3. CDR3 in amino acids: CASSLGKGLMNTEAFF. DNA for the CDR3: TGTGCCAGCAGCTTAGGAAAGGGACTCATGAACACTGAAGCTTTCTTT.

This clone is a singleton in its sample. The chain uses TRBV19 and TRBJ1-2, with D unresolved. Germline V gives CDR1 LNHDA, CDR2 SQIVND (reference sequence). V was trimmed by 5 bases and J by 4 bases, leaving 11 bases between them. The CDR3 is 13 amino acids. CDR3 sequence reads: CASSRPGLYGYTF. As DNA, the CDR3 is TGTGCCAGTAGTCGACCGGGTCTCTATGGCTACACCTTC.

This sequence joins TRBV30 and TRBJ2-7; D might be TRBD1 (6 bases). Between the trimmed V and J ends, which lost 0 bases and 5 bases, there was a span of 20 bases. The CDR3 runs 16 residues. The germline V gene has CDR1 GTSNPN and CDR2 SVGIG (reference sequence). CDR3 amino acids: CAWSVTGRSSSDEQYF. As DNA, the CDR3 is TGTGCCTGGAGTGTAACAGGGCGTAGTTCGTCCGACGAGCAGTACTTC.

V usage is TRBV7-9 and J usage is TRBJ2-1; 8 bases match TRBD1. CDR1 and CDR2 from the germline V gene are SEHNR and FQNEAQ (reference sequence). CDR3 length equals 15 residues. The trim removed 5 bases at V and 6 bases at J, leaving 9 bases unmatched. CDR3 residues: CASSLGTGKVNEQFF. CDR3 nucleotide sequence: TGTGCCAGCAGCCTCGGGACAGGAAAGGTCAATGAGCAGTTCTTC.

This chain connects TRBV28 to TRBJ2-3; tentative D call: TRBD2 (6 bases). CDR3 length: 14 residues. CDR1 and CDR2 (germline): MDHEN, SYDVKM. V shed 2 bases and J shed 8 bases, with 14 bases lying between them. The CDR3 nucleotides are TGTGCCAGCAGTTTAATCGGGAGACTGGGTACGCAGTATTTT. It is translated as CASSLIGRLGTQYF.

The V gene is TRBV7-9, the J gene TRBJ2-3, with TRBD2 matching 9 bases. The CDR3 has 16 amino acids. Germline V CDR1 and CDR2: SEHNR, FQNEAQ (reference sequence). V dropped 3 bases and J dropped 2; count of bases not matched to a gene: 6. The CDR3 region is CASSFGLAGTTDTQYF. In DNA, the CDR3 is TGTGCCAGCAGCTTTGGGCTAGCGGGGACCACAGATACGCAGTATTTT.